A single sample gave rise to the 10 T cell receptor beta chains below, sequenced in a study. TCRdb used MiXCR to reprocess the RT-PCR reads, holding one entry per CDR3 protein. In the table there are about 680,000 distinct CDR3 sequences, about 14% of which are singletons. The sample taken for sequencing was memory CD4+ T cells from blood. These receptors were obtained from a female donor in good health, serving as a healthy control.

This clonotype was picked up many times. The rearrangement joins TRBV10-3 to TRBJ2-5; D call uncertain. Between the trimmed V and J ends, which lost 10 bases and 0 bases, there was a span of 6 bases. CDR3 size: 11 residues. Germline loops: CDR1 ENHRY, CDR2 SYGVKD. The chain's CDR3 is CATEYQETQYF. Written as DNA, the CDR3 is TGTGCCACAGAGTACCAAGAGACCCAGTACTTC.

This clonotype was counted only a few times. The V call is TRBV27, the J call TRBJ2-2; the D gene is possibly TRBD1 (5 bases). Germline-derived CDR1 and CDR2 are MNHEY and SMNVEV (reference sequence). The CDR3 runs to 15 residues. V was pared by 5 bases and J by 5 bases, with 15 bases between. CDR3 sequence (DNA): TGTGCCAGCAGTCTTCGGGCAGGGTGGACCGGGGAGCTGTTTTTT. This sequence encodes CASSLRAGWTGELFF.

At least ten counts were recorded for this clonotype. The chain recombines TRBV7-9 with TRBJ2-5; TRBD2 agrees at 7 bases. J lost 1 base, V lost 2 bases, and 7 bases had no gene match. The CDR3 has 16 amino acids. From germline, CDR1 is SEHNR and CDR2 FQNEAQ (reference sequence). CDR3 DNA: TGTGCCAGCAGCTTAATTCGCGGGAGTGGCCAAGAGACCCAGTACTTC. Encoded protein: CASSLIRGSGQETQYF. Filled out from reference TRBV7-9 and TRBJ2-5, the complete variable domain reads DTGVSQNPRHKITKRGQNVTFRCDPISEHNRLYWYRQTLGQGPEFLTYFQNEAQLEKSRLLSDRFSAERPKGSFSTLEIQRTEQGDSAMYLCASSLIRGSGQETQYFGPGTRLLVL.

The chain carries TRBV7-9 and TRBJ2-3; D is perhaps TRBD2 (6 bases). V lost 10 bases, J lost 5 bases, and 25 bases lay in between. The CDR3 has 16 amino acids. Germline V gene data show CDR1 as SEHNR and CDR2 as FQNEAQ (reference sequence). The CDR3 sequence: CANSPPLAGMVDTQYF. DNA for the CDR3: TGTGCCAATTCCCCCCCTTTGGCGGGAATGGTAGATACGCAGTATTTT.

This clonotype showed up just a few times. The CDR3 loop is CASGENLYEQYF. In DNA, the CDR3 is TGCGCCTCAGGGGAGAACCTCTACGAGCAGTACTTC. The chain couples TRBV10-1 to TRBJ2-7, with a possible D match to TRBD1 (6 bases). The CDR3 runs 12 residues. V was clipped by 11 bases and J by 3 bases, with 14 bases between them. Germline V gene lookup returns CDR1 WNHNN and CDR2 SYGVQD (reference sequence).

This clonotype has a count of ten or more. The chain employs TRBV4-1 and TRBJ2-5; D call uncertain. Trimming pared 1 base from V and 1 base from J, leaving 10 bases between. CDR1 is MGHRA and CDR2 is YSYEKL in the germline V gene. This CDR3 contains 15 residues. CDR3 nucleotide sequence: TGCGCCAGCAGCCAAGTGGGTGTCGGCCAAGAGACCCAGTACTTC. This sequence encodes CASSQVGVGQETQYF.

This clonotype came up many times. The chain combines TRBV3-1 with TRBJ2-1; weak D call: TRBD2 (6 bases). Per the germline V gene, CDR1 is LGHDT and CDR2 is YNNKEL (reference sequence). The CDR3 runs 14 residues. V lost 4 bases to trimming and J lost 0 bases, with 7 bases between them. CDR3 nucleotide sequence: TGTGCCAGCAGCCTTAGCGGCTCCTACAATGAGCAGTTCTTC. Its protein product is CASSLSGSYNEQFF.

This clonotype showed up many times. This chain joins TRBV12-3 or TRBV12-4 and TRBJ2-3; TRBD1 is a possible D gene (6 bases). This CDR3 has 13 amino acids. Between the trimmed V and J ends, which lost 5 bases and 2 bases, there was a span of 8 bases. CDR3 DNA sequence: TGTGCCAGCAGTACAGGGAACACAGATACGCAGTATTTT. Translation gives CASSTGNTDTQYF.

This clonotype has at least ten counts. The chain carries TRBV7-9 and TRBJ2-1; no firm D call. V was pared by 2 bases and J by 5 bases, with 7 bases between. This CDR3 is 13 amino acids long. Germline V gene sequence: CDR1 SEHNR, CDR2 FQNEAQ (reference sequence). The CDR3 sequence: CASSLSSNNEQFF. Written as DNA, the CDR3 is TGTGCCAGCAGCTTATCGAGCAACAATGAGCAGTTCTTC.

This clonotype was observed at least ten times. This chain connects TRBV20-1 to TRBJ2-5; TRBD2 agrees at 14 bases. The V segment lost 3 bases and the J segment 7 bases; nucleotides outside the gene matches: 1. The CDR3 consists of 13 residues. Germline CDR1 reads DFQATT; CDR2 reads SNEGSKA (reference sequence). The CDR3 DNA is TGCAGTGCTAGTGGACTAGCGGGAGGGACCCAGTACTTC. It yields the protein CSASGLAGGTQYF.